The clone carrying this T cell receptor (beta chain) has a handful of counts. The V end lost 4 bases, the J end lost 0 bases, and 13 bases lay between the germline ends. The CDR3 contains 15 residues. In germline, CDR1 is LNHDA, CDR2 SQIVND (reference sequence). The data were taken from a study of blood T cell repertoires in COVID-19. Libraries were prepared by immunoSEQ multiplex PCR; TCRdb keeps only in-frame clonotypes and omits some of them. Of roughly 290,000 clones listed, 87% are singletons. The chain employs TRBV19 and TRBJ2-7; D is ambiguous. The TCR sequence derives from a woman in her thirties or forties who had recovered from COVID-19. Sequenced material: PBMCs or T cells enriched from blood (not recorded which). The CDR3 sequence is CASSRLLRSSYEQYF. CDR3 DNA: TGTGCCAGTAGTAGATTACTTAGGAGCTCCTACGAGCAGTACTTC.